This T cell receptor (beta chain) emerged from a study of cytomegalovirus exposure and HLA in healthy donors. Study outcomes and limitations: Analyses of presence/absence relied on an assumption of roughly uniform sequencing depth across donors. A later analysis showed TCR association rates differing by HLA locus, peaking at DRB1 and lowest at HLA-C.

The PCR had 60 Vbeta and 13 Jbeta primers. Generated by immunoSEQ multiplex PCR, the TCRdb table keeps only in-frame clones and is missing some. Among 65,000 to 95,000 clones listed, approximately 78% were seen once. About this clone: Its antigen is undetermined.

Material for sequencing was PBMCs. The origin of this receptor is a male donor in good health and CMV-seropositive.

The CDR3 DNA reads as TGTGCCAGCAGCTTAGTGCGGAAAAGTAACAATGAGCAGTTCTTC. Residues: CASSLVRKSNNEQFF. The chain carries TRBV7-9 and TRBJ2-1; D is uncertain. CDR3 size: 15 residues. CDR1 and CDR2 from the germline V gene are SEHNR and FQNEAQ (reference sequence). V lost 1 base, J lost 5 bases, and 12 bases lay in between. The variable domain in full, with the rest retrieved from reference TRBV7-9 and TRBJ2-1, is DTGVSQNPRHKITKRGQNVTFRCDPISEHNRLYWYRQTLGQGPEFLTYFQNEAQLEKSRLLSDRFSAERPKGSFSTLEIQRTEQGDSAMYLCASSLVRKSNNEQFFGPGTRLTVL.